This T cell receptor beta chain came from a study of blood T cell repertoires in COVID-19 (dated by TCRdb to about 2020). Regarding the research as a whole: Samples from collaborators originated in the United States, Italy and Spain and spanned both the acute and convalescent phases of COVID-19. The prospective study material was composed of cDNA or gDNA derived from T cells, B-cell-depleted T cells, or PBMCs. The dataset comprised deeply sampled blood TCRbeta repertoires from subjects exposed to, actively infected with, or recovered from COVID-19. The repertoires were made available in a free public database intended to serve as a resource for research on the immune response to SARS-CoV-2. The samples were drawn from two sources: the first 160 participants of the ongoing ImmuneRACE study, and 1,254 subjects contributed by 6 global collaborators. Sample metadata almost always included a de-identified subject ID, COVID-19 status, age in years and sex. Where available, HLA class I and class II types were obtained from metadata supplied by the sample provider rather than from assay-based typing. Broader findings and caveats from the paper: The amount of clinical and demographic metadata varied by source and participant and was provided uncurated.

A second Seattle source provided samples from volunteer blood donors who had recovered from COVID-19. The collaborating institutions used their own protocols to collect whole blood in K2EDTA tubes. Collaborator samples were shipped for TCRbeta analysis as frozen whole blood, isolated PBMCs, or DNA extracted from either sample type. TCRbeta CDR3 regions were amplified from genomic DNA by means of the immunoSEQ Assay, a bias-controlled multiplex PCR. As for the original processing: The number of nucleated cells in each sample was estimated by amplification of reference gene primers within the assay. Sequence reads were collapsed and filtered to measure the absolute abundance of every unique TCRbeta CDR3 rearrangement. For each sample, productive Simpson clonality was calculated by taking the square root of Simpson's diversity index across productive rearrangements. TCRdb re-hosts the immuneACCESS table, in-frame sequences only. Its copies lack some clones; in the studies checked, an unresolved V gene accounts for under half of them, and the cause for the rest is not known. D and trimming come from the DNA, and the V and J calls and clone size come from that table. Here the sample has 200,000 to 300,000 clones; approximately 83% occur a single time. Over 3% of the sample goes to the ten largest clones.

Concerning this clone: This clone's antigen is unknown. Base qualities are not at hand, and no much larger clone is one base apart.

The clonotype comes from a woman aged 25-40 years who had recovered from COVID-19. The specimen was peripheral blood.

The DNA reads TGCGCCAGCAGCTTGGATGGGGAGGTACGGACCGGGGAGCTGTTTTTT. Its translation reads: CASSLDGEVRTGELFF. The chain employs TRBV5-1 and TRBJ2-2; the D gene is perhaps TRBD2, from 6 matching bases. A distance of 14 bases separates the germline ends of V and J, which lose 0 bases and 5 bases respectively. The CDR3 runs 16 residues from the cysteine to the phenylalanine. Only CDR3 DNA is held: 48 bases, read in frame from base 1. CDR1 SGHRS and CDR2 YFSETQ are derived from the germline V gene. The reference TRBV5-1 and TRBJ2-2 proteins fill in what lies around the CDR3, so the full variable domain reads KAGVTQTPRYLIKTRGQQVTLSCSPISGHRSVSWYQQTPGQGLQFLFEYFSETQRNKGNFPGRFSGRQFSNSRSEMNVSTLELGDSALYLCASSLDGEVRTGELFFGEGSRLTVL.